Following are 23 T cell receptor beta chains from one sample sequenced in a study of vaccination and CD4 T cells after COVID-19. TCRdb fed the PCR reads into MiXCR, producing one record per CDR3 protein. The data show about 20,000 distinct CDR3 sequences, with roughly two thirds seen just once and 1% to 1.3% held by the top ten. Sequencing used CD4+ T cells from blood, obtained after SARS-CoV-2 vaccination. The receptors come from a human donor who had recovered from COVID-19.

The rearrangement uses TRBV7-9 and TRBJ2-7, with D tentatively TRBD2 (5 bases). The V end was cut by 2 bases, the J end by 2 bases, with 10 bases between. CDR1 and CDR2 from the germline V gene are SEHNR and FQNEAQ (reference sequence). This CDR3 contains 14 residues. The CDR3 reads CASSLPGETYEQYF. In DNA form, the CDR3 reads TGTGCCAGCAGCTTACCCGGGGAAACCTACGAGCAGTACTTC.

To note about this clonotype: The junction shows a germline mismatch at one end, possibly a read error. This sequence joins TRBV7-7 and TRBJ2-5; 8 bases line up with TRBD2. The CDR3 contains 13 residues. Looked up from germline, CDR1 is SSHAT and CDR2 is FNYEAQ (reference sequence). The CDR3 protein is CASSREGRETQYF. CDR3 coding DNA: TGTGCTAGCAGCCGGGAGGGAAGGGAGACCCAGTACTTC.

The chain links TRBV11-2 to TRBJ2-7; possibly TRBD1 for D (5 bases). The CDR3 loop spans 15 amino acids. The V and J ends lost 2 bases and 3 bases respectively, with 14 bases between them. Germline V CDR1 and CDR2: SGHAT, FQNNGV. The CDR3 coding sequence is TGTGCCAGCAGCTTAAGCAGGGCTGATATCTACGAGCAGTACTTC. The encoded protein is CASSLSRADIYEQYF. The complete variable domain, with remaining parts taken from reference TRBV11-2 and TRBJ2-7, reads EAGVAQSPRYKIIEKRQSVAFWCNPISGHATLYWYQQILGQGPKLLIQFQNNGVVDDSQLPKDRFSAERLKGVDSTLKIQPAKLEDSAVYLCASSLSRADIYEQYFGPGTRLTVT.

The V gene is TRBV2, the J gene TRBJ1-6, with 7 bases that match TRBD1. The CDR3 covers 14 residues. Germline V lookup: CDR1 SNHLY, CDR2 FYNNEI. V was pared by 7 bases and J by 6 bases, with 6 bases of the junction left unmatched. The CDR3: CASTGQGVNSPLHF. CDR3 bases: TGTGCCAGCACTGGGCAGGGGGTTAATTCACCCCTCCACTTT. Based on the CDR3 plus reference TRBV2 and TRBJ1-6, the full variable domain is EPEVTQTPSHQVTQMGQEVILRCVPISNHLYFYWYRQILGQKVEFLVSFYNNEISEKSEIFDDQFSVERPDGSNFTLKIRSTKLEDSAMYFCASTGQGVNSPLHFGNGTRLTVT.

The chain uses TRBV25-1 and TRBJ2-5; D uncertain. V lost 2 bases to trimming and J lost 5 bases, with 18 bases between them. The CDR3 consists of 16 residues. CDR1 and CDR2 (germline): MGHDK, SYGVNS. The CDR3 loop is CASSERAPGPVETQYF. CDR3 DNA: TGTGCCAGCAGTGAAAGGGCTCCGGGCCCGGTGGAGACCCAGTACTTC.

This clonotype has a handful of counts. V and J are TRBV6-1 and TRBJ2-2; 9 bases map to TRBD1. V shed 7 bases, J shed 0 bases, and the junction held 6 bases outside the gene matches. The germline CDR1 and CDR2 sequences are MNHNS and SASEGT. The CDR3 runs to 16 residues. DNA for the CDR3: TGTGCCAGCAAGAGGGACAGGGTATCGAACACCGGGGAGCTGTTTTTT. This sequence encodes CASKRDRVSNTGELFF.

The V gene is TRBV7-3, the J gene TRBJ2-5, with D possibly being TRBD2 (6 bases). This CDR3 is 13 amino acids long. V lost 4 bases and J 1 base, leaving 7 bases between the germline ends. Per germline, CDR1 SGHTA and CDR2 FQGTGA. As DNA, the CDR3 is TGTGCCAGCAGCTCCGGGGGCCAAGAGACCCAGTACTTC. This gives the protein CASSSGGQETQYF.

The chain couples TRBV5-5 to TRBJ2-5, with a tentative D call TRBD1 (6 bases). CDR1 is SGHKS and CDR2 is YYEKEE in the germline V gene (reference sequence). This CDR3 comprises 11 residues. V was pared by 0 bases and J by 9 bases, with 6 bases between. The CDR3 loop is CASSLEGAQYF. The CDR3 coding sequence is TGTGCCAGCAGCTTGGAGGGGGCCCAGTACTTC. The full variable domain, in which reference TRBV5-5 and TRBJ2-5 provide the parts outside the CDR3, is DAGVTQSPTHLIKTRGQQVTLRCSPISGHKSVSWYQQVLGQGPQFIFQYYEKEERGRGNFPDRFSARQFPNYSSELNVNALLLGDSALYLCASSLEGAQYFGPGTRLLVL.

This clonotype was counted between two and nine times. The chain has TRBV24-1 and TRBJ2-3; 13 bases match TRBD2. Germline V lookup: CDR1 KGHDR, CDR2 SFDVKD. The CDR3 is made up of 14 amino acids. V shed 10 bases and J 4 bases; nucleotides not matched to a gene: 4. The chain's CDR3 is CATGLAGDADTQYF. Here the CDR3 DNA reads TGTGCCACAGGACTAGCGGGAGATGCAGATACGCAGTATTTT.

This clonotype was detected a few times. The V and J genes are TRBV30 and TRBJ1-2; TRBD1 matches 9 bases. This CDR3 is 16 amino acids long. Germline V gene sequence: CDR1 GTSNPN, CDR2 SVGIG (reference sequence). Trimming cost V 5 bases and J 4 bases; bases outside gene matches: 14. DNA for the CDR3: TGTGCCTGGTACAGGGACAGGGAGGTTCGGGGCTATGGCTACACCTTC. Its protein product is CAWYRDREVRGYGYTF.

The chain uses TRBV2 and TRBJ1-5; 9 bases align to TRBD1. Trimming cost V 8 bases and J 4 bases; bases outside gene matches: 3. Germline values: CDR1 SNHLY, CDR2 FYNNEI. There are 13 residues in the CDR3. The CDR3 is CASGTGYNQPQHF. The CDR3 region has the DNA TGTGCCAGCGGGACAGGGTATAATCAGCCCCAGCATTTT.

This clonotype showed up just a few times. The chain recombines TRBV7-9 with TRBJ1-2, with 9 bases aligning to TRBD1. Losses at the gene ends were 3 bases for V and 6 bases for J; bases not matched to a gene: 11. The CDR3 length is 16 residues. Per the germline V gene, CDR1 is SEHNR and CDR2 is FQNEAQ (reference sequence). The DNA for the CDR3 is TGTGCCAGCAGCTTTGCTCCGGGACAGGGTTTCCATGGCTACACCTTC. Translation gives CASSFAPGQGFHGYTF.

The chain employs TRBV20-1 and TRBJ1-4; perhaps TRBD1 as D (5 bases). CDR3 length: 13 residues. The V end was cut by 5 bases, the J end by 4 bases, with 11 bases between. Per the germline V gene, CDR1 is DFQATT and CDR2 is SNEGSKA (reference sequence). This CDR3 is CSAPTEFNEKLFF. The CDR3 DNA follows: TGCAGTGCTCCGACAGAGTTTAATGAAAAACTGTTTTTT.

CDR3 region: CASRRASGRPDTQYF. DNA of the CDR3: TGTGCCAGCAGGAGGGCTAGCGGGAGACCAGATACGCAGTATTTT. The genes are TRBV4-2 and TRBJ2-3; 10 positions agree with TRBD2. Germline assignment: CDR1 LGHNA and CDR2 YNFKEQ. V dropped 6 bases and J dropped 4; count of bases not matched to a gene: 7. The CDR3 covers 15 residues.

This clonotype has a handful of counts. V is TRBV6-5 and J is TRBJ1-3; 9 positions agree with TRBD1. V lost 1 base and J lost 0; bases outside the gene matches: 7. This CDR3 is 18 amino acids long. Germline CDR1 reads MNHEY; CDR2 reads SVGAGI. The CDR3 DNA sequence: TGTGCCAGCAGTTACTACGGGACAGGGACCAGCTCTGGAAACACCATATATTTT. Protein product: CASSYYGTGTSSGNTIYF.

The chain couples TRBV7-9 to TRBJ1-2; D not certain. V lost 2 bases and J 0 bases, leaving 13 bases between the germline ends. The CDR3 covers 16 residues. Germline lookup yields CDR1 SEHNR and CDR2 FQNEAQ (reference sequence). The CDR3 loop reads CASSLRGSGANYGYTF. CDR3 DNA: TGTGCCAGCAGCTTAAGAGGTTCCGGCGCTAACTATGGCTACACCTTC.

This clonotype has just a few counts. The J gene is TRBJ2-5, the V gene TRBV6-1; the match to TRBD2 covers 11 bases. Germline values: CDR1 MNHNS, CDR2 SASEGT. The CDR3 length is 15 residues. After removal of 6 bases from V and 2 bases from J, the junction contained 5 bases not matched to a gene. CDR3 residues: CASRLTSGAQETQYF. Written as DNA, the CDR3 is TGTGCCAGCAGATTGACTAGCGGGGCTCAAGAGACCCAGTACTTC.

This clonotype was picked up a small number of times. The chain employs TRBV15 and TRBJ2-5; 11 bases align to TRBD2. Germline CDR1 reads LNHNV; CDR2 reads YYDKDF (reference sequence). V shed 3 bases and J 4 bases; nucleotides not matched to a gene: 7. The CDR3 spans 16 residues. This CDR3 is CATSSRLAGGGETQYF. The CDR3 region has the DNA TGTGCCACCAGCAGTCGGCTAGCGGGAGGTGGAGAGACCCAGTACTTC.

The V and J genes are TRBV27 and TRBJ2-6, with D unresolved. The CDR3 is 16 amino acids. Germline V gene data show CDR1 as MNHEY and CDR2 as SMNVEV (reference sequence). V was pared by 2 bases and J by 1 base, with 9 bases between. The CDR3 region has the DNA TGTGCCAGCAGTTTAGACGGTTGGTCTGGGGCCAACGTCCTGACTTTC. It encodes CASSLDGWSGANVLTF. Variable domain in full (rest from reference TRBV27 and TRBJ2-6): EAQVTQNPRYLITVTGKKLTVTCSQNMNHEYMSWYRQDPGLGLRQIYYSMNVEVTDKGDVPEGYKVSRKEKRNFPLILESPSPNQTSLYFCASSLDGWSGANVLTFGAGSRLTVL.

CDR3 protein: CASSYRGQGGETQYF. The CDR3 DNA reads TGTGCCAGCAGTTACAGGGGGCAAGGAGGGGAGACCCAGTACTTC. The V and J genes are TRBV6-5 and TRBJ2-5; D possibly corresponds to TRBD1 (7 bases). The CDR3 sequence is 15 residues long. Per germline, CDR1 MNHEY and CDR2 SVGAGI. The ends were cut back, 2 bases at V and 5 bases at J, with 15 bases in the middle.

The CDR3 DNA is TGTGCCAGCAGCACGGGACTAGCGGGAGAGACCCAGTACTTC. Translating gives CASSTGLAGETQYF. The chain uses TRBV7-2 and TRBJ2-5, with 12 bases aligning to TRBD2. Losses at the gene ends were 5 bases for V and 4 bases for J; bases not matched to a gene: 2. Germline V gene data show CDR1 as SGHTA and CDR2 as FQGNSA. This CDR3 contains 14 residues.

This chain connects TRBV20-1 to TRBJ1-5; D ambiguous. This CDR3 has 15 amino acids. Deletions cut 3 bases from V and 3 bases from J, with 15 bases between. Germline values: CDR1 DFQATT, CDR2 SNEGSKA (reference sequence). The CDR3 region is CSASFPGQINQPQHF. The CDR3 region has the DNA TGCAGTGCTAGTTTCCCAGGCCAGATCAATCAGCCCCAGCATTTT.

In its sample, this clonotype was seen a few times. J is TRBJ2-5 and V is TRBV12-3 or TRBV12-4; D unclear. V was trimmed by 6 bases and J by 7 bases, leaving 9 bases between them. The CDR3 sequence is 11 residues long. CDR3 in amino acids: CASRSLWTQYF. CDR3 nucleotide sequence: TGTGCCAGCAGGTCTTTATGGACCCAGTACTTC.